Below are 13 T cell receptor beta chains sequenced from a single sample in a study of T cells in localized non-small cell lung cancer. Some clones are missing from TCRdb's copy, which holds only in-frame ones; the method was immunoSEQ multiplex PCR. The sample has a few thousand clones; just under 30% are singletons. Specimen: lung tumor tissue, collected before any cancer treatment. All receptors come from a male donor older than 55 with stage II squamous cell lung carcinoma.

In its sample, this clone is medium-sized. The J gene is TRBJ2-5, the V gene TRBV28; D ambiguous. Deletions cut 5 bases from V and 4 bases from J, with 11 bases between. The CDR3 is made up of 13 amino acids. CDR1 is MDHEN and CDR2 is SYDVKM in the germline V gene. The DNA for the CDR3 is TGTGCCAGCAGTGCACCCGATAGAGAGACCCAGTACTTC. It specifies CASSAPDRETQYF. Variable domain in full (rest from reference TRBV28 and TRBJ2-5): DVKVTQSSRYLVKRTGEKVFLECVQDMDHENMFWYRQDPGLGLRLIYFSYDVKMKEKGDIPEGYSVSREKKERFSLILESASTNQTSMYLCASSAPDRETQYFGPGTRLLVL.

The table lists this clone with a few counts. The chain is built from TRBV18 and TRBJ1-3; TRBD1 might be the D (6 bases). The V end was cut by 4 bases, the J end by 2 bases, with 18 bases between. The V gene's germline CDR1 is KGHSH and CDR2 LQKENI. This CDR3 spans 17 amino acids. Here the CDR3 reads CASSRTTGPSTGNTIYF. Written as DNA, the CDR3 is TGTGCCAGCTCACGTACAACAGGGCCGAGCACTGGAAACACCATATATTTT. Filled out from reference TRBV18 and TRBJ1-3, the complete variable domain reads NAGVMQNPRHLVRRRGQEARLRCSPMKGHSHVYWYRQLPEEGLKFMVYLQKENIIDESGMPKERFSAEFPKEGPSILRIQQVVRGDSAAYFCASSRTTGPSTGNTIYFGEGSWLTVV.

This clone qualifies as large (0.1 to 1%). The chain carries TRBV9 and TRBJ1-4; no reliable D call. The CDR3 has 15 amino acids. Trimming removed 5 bases from V and 4 bases from J, with 15 bases in between. The germline V gene has CDR1 SGDLS and CDR2 YYNGEE. The DNA for the CDR3 is TGTGCCAGCAGTGAATTAAGAAGATATAATGAAAAACTGTTTTTT. Translating it yields CASSELRRYNEKLFF. Full variable domain (outside the CDR3, taken from reference TRBV9 and TRBJ1-4): DSGVTQTPKHLITATGQRVTLRCSPRSGDLSVYWYQQSLDQGLQFLIQYYNGEERAKGNILERFSAQQFPDLHSELNLSSLELGDSALYFCASSELRRYNEKLFFGSGTQLSVL.

V gene TRBV10-2 combines with J gene TRBJ2-3; 12 bases line up with TRBD2. This CDR3 has 16 residues. With V trimmed by 6 bases and J by 5 bases, 9 bases remained unmatched. Germline CDR1 and CDR2: WSHSY and SAAADI. DNA for the CDR3: TGCGCCAGCAGCGAACATTTGACTAGCGGGAGAGATACGCAGTATTTT. It encodes CASSEHLTSGRDTQYF.

The chain is built from TRBV18 and TRBJ2-2; possibly TRBD1 for D (5 bases). The V and J ends lost 0 bases and 3 bases respectively, with 11 bases between them. The CDR3 loop spans 16 amino acids. Germline assignment: CDR1 KGHSH and CDR2 LQKENI. Written as DNA, the CDR3 is TGTGCCAGCTCACCACCGAAAGGGGCGTACACCGGGGAGCTGTTTTTT. This gives the protein CASSPPKGAYTGELFF.

This rearrangement joins TRBV10-2 to TRBJ2-1; D is uncertain. Trimming removed 2 bases at V and 4 bases at J, with 9 bases between. Germline V gene lookup returns CDR1 WSHSY and CDR2 SAAADI. This CDR3 is built from 14 residues. The CDR3 coding sequence is TGCGCCAGCAGTGAGAGGGCCCCTTACAATGAGCAGTTCTTC. As protein: CASSERAPYNEQFF.

The table lists this clone with a few counts. This chain connects TRBV15 to TRBJ1-4, with no clear D. In germline, CDR1 is LNHNV, CDR2 YYDKDF (reference sequence). Between the trimmed V and J ends, which lost 6 bases and 3 bases, there was a span of 14 bases. The CDR3 is made up of 15 amino acids. CDR3 DNA: TGTGCCACCAGACCCAGGCCCGATCCTAATGAAAAACTGTTTTTT. Translated, it gives CATRPRPDPNEKLFF.

Judged by abundance, this clone is large (0.1 to 1%). The CDR3 spells CASSVAGGYQETQYF. The CDR3, as DNA: TGTGCCAGCAGCGTAGCCGGGGGGTACCAAGAGACCCAGTACTTC. The V gene is TRBV9, the J gene TRBJ2-5, with 7 nucleotides matching TRBD2. V shed 0 bases and J 0 bases; nucleotides not matched to a gene: 2. There are 15 residues in the CDR3. CDR1 is SGDLS, CDR2 YYNGEE, per germline.

By sample share, this clone is medium-sized (0.01 to 0.1%). CDR3 sequence (DNA): TGTGCCAGCAGCTTGAGAGAGGTAGCGGGGGACTACGAGCAGTACTTC. It specifies CASSLREVAGDYEQYF. The rearrangement joins TRBV11-3 to TRBJ2-7; 9 bases align to TRBD2. Trimming at V came to 3 bases and at J to 3 bases, leaving 9 bases not matched to a gene. Germline V gene lookup returns CDR1 SGHNT and CDR2 YENEEA. The CDR3 length is 16 residues.

This clone turned up a few times. V is TRBV10-3 and J is TRBJ2-7; possibly TRBD1 or TRBD2 for D (6 bases each). The germline gives CDR1 ENHRY, CDR2 SYGVKD. The germline V and J ends were trimmed by 0 bases and 2 bases, with 17 bases remaining between them. The CDR3 has 17 residues. The CDR3 nucleotides are TGTGCCATCAGTGAGTCGAGGGGGGTCGAGGGGCCCTACGAGCAGTACTTC. Its protein product is CAISESRGVEGPYEQYF.

The V gene is TRBV30, the J gene TRBJ1-6; D is possibly TRBD1 (6 bases). This CDR3 has 13 amino acids. The ends were cut back, 0 bases at V and 7 bases at J, with 7 bases in the middle. Per germline, CDR1 GTSNPN and CDR2 SVGIG (reference sequence). The CDR3 region is CAWSVQGNSPLHF. The CDR3 region has the DNA TGTGCCTGGAGTGTACAGGGAAATTCACCCCTCCACTTT.

In this sample, this clone is large. The chain has TRBV4-1 and TRBJ1-1; no clear D. V lost 3 bases and J lost 1, with 9 bases in between. Germline V gene lookup returns CDR1 MGHRA and CDR2 YSYEKL. CDR3 size: 14 residues. The CDR3 nucleotides read TGCGCCAGCAGCCATGATGCGGGGAACACTGAAGCTTTCTTT. It specifies CASSHDAGNTEAFF.

The chain links TRBV18 to TRBJ2-6; TRBD1 is a possible D gene (6 bases). Germline V CDR1 and CDR2: KGHSH, LQKENI. The ends were cut back, 0 bases at V and 2 bases at J, with 14 bases in the middle. This CDR3 is 18 amino acids long. The CDR3 DNA is TGTGCCAGCTCACCACCGTCAGGGGCGCTCCCTGGGGCCAACGTCCTGACTTTC. Translation gives CASSPPSGALPGANVLTF.